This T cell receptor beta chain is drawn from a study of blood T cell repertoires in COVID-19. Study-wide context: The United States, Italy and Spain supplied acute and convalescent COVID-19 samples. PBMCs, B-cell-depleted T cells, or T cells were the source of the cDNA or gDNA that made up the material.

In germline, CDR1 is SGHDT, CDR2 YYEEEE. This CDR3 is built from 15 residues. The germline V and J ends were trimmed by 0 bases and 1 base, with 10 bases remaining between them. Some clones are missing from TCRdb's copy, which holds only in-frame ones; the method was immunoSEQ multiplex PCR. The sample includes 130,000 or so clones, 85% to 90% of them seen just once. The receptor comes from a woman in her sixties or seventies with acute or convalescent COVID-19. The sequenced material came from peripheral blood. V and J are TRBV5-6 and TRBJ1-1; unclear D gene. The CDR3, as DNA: TGTGCCAGCAGCTTGGTGGGAGTCCGGAACACTGAAGCTTTCTTT. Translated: CASSLVGVRNTEAFF.